This T cell receptor (beta chain) was recovered during a study of a mutant IDH1 vaccine in newly diagnosed glioma. Overall study: Patients were started on vaccination 4-6 weeks after radiotherapy alone, or with temozolomide cycles.

As to time point: week 11, during vaccination. Each dose delivered 300 ug of mutant IDH1 20-mer peptide subcutaneously with imiquimod. There were new WHO grade 3 or 4 astrocytomas in the donors, and these were IDH1-mutant and ATRX-lost. About this clone: No antigen is known for it.

Only in-frame clones appear in the TCRdb table, and some are missing; sequencing was by immunoSEQ multiplex PCR. The repertoire holds about 60,000 clones, with roughly 80% as singletons. The material sequenced was PBMCs, taken from a glioma patient whose treatment included an IDH1 peptide vaccine. This clonotype was sampled from a man aged 30 to 45 with glioma.

CDR3 DNA: TGTGCCAGCAGGGGACAGGGGGCGATCTATGGCTACACCTTC. Translated: CASRGQGAIYGYTF. V gene TRBV2 combines with J gene TRBJ1-2; the match to TRBD1 covers 12 bases. CDR3 length: 14 amino acids. The germline gives CDR1 SNHLY, CDR2 FYNNEI. Losses at the gene ends were 6 bases for V and 4 bases for J; bases not matched to a gene: 3.